This TCR beta chain was recovered during a study of PD-1 blockade in classical Hodgkin lymphoma. Study findings and constraints: Newly diagnosed patients reportedly trailed healthy donors in baseline TCR diversity. Later analyses included only patients treated at least 1 year post-ASCT. Patients who responded completely had about the same baseline diversity as newly diagnosed patients.

The time point was: cycle 4 day 1 (C4D1), after around six weeks of nivolumab. Patients all relapsed after autologous stem cell transplantation, and there was variation in brentuximab vedotin exposure. By magnetic negative selection, CD4+ T cells were purified from thawed PBMCs. The best responses consisted of complete response, partial response or progressive disease. Using immunoSEQ multiplex PCR, the repertoire was profiled, and TCRdb retains in-frame clones only, with some absent. The table includes more than 9,000 clones, 74% detected once. V lost 6 bases and J 1 base, leaving 15 bases between the germline ends. Germline V gene data show CDR1 as ENHRY and CDR2 as SYGVKD. The CDR3 contains 15 residues. A note on this clone: Its cognate antigen is unknown.

Sequencing was performed on CD4+ T cells from blood, taken before the fourth cycle of nivolumab. The sequence was obtained from a human donor with classical Hodgkin lymphoma. The J gene is TRBJ1-1, the V gene TRBV10-3, with D hard to call. The CDR3 is CAISELRPQNTEAFF. The CDR3 DNA is TGTGCCATCAGCGAGCTTAGACCGCAGAACACTGAAGCTTTCTTT.